Sequencing of this T cell receptor (beta chain) was carried out in a study of blood T cell repertoires in COVID-19. Study-level background: The United States, Italy and Spain provided the acute and convalescent COVID-19 samples. In each case, the material was cDNA or gDNA derived from T cells, B-cell-depleted T cells, or PBMCs.

In the authors' methods: For nucleated cells, counts were estimated from reference gene primer amplification. TCRdb's table, derived via immunoSEQ multiplex PCR, lists solely in-frame clones and lacks some. That table furnishes V, J and clone size, whereas the DNA furnished D and trimming. In the table there are a few hundred thousand clones, roughly 80% of which are singletons. The germline CDR1 and CDR2 sequences are MDHEN and SYDVKM. Trimming removed 7 bases from V and 2 bases from J, with 12 bases in between. The CDR3 has 14 residues. V usage is TRBV28 and J usage is TRBJ1-5, with D perhaps TRBD1 (5 bases). Source material: peripheral blood. This sequence originates from a man between 60 and 70 years old who had recovered from COVID-19. The CDR3 DNA sequence: TGTGCCAGCATATACGGGGGGGGCAATCAGCCCCAGCATTTT. Its translation is CASIYGGGNQPQHF.